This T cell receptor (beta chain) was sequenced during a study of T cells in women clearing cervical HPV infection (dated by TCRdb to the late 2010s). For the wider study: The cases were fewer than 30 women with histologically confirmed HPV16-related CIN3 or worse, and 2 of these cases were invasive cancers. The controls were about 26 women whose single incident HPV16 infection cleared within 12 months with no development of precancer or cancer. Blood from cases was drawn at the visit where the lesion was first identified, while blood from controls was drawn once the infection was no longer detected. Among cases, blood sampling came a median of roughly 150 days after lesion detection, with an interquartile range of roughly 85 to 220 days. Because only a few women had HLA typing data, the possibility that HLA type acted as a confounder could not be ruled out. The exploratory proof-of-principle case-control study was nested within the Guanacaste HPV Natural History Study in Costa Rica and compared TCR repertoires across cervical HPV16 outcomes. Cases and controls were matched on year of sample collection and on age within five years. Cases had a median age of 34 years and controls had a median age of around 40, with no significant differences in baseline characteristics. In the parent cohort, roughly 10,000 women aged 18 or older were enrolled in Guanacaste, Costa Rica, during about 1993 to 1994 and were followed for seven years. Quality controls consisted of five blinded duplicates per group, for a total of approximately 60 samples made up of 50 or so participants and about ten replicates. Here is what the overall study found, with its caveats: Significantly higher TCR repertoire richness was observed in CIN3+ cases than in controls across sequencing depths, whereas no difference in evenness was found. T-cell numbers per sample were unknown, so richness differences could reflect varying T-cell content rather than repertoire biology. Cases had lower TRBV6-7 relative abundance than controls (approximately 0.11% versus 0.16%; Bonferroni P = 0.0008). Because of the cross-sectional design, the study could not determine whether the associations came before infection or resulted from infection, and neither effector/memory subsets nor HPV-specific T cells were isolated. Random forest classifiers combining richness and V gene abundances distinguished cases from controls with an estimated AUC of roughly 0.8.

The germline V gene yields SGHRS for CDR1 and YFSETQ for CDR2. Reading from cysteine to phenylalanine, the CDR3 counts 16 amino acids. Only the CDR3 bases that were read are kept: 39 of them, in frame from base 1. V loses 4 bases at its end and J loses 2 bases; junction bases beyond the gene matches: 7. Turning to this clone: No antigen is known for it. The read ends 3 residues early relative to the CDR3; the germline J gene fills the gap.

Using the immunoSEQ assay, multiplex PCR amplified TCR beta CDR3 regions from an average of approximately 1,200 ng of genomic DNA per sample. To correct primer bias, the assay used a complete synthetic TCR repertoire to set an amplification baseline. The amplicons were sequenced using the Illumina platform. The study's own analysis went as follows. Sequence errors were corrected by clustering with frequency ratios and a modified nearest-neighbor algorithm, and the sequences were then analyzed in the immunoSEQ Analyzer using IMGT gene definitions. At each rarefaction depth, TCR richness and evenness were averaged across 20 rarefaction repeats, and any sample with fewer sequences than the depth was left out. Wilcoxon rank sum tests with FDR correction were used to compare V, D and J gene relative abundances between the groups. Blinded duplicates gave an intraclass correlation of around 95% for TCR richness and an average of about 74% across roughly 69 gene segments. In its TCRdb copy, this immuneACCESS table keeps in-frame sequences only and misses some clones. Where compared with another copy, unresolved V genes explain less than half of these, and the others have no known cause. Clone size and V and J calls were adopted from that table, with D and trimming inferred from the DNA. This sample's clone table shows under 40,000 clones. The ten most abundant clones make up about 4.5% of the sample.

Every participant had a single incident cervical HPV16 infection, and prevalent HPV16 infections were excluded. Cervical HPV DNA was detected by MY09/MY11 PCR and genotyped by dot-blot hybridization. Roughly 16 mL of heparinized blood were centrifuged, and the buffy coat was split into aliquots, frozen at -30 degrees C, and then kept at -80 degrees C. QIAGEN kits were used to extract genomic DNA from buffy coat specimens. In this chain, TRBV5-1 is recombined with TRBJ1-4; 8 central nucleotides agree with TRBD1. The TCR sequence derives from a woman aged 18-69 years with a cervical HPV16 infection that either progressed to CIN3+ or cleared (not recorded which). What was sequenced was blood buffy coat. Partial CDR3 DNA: TGCGCCAGCAGCCCACAGGGGGGGTCGACTAATGAAAAA. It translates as CASSPQGGSTNEK. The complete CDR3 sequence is CASSPQGGSTNEKLFF.